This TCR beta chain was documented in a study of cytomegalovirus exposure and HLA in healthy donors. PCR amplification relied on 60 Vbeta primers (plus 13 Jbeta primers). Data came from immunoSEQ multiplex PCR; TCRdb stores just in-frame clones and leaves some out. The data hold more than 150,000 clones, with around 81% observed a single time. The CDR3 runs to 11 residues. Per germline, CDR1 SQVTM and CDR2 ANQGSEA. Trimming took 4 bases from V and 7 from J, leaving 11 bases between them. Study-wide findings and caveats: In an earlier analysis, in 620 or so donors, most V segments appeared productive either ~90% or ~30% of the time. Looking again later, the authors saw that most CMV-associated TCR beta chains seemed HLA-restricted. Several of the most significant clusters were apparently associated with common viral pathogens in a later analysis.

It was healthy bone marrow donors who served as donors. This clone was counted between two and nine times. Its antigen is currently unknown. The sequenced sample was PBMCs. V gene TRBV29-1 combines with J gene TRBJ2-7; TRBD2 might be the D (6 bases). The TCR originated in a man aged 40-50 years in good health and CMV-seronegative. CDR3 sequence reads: CSVGGTGEQYF. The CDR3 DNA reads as TGCAGCGTTGGGGGGACTGGGGAGCAGTACTTC.